A single sample gave rise to the 20 T cell receptor beta chains below, sequenced in a study of identical twins. TCRdb used MiXCR to reprocess the 5' RACE reads, holding one entry per CDR3 protein. The sample consists of hundreds of thousands of distinct CDR3 sequences, roughly an eighth of them appearing once. The data were also submitted as part of a second study, on yellow fever vaccine responses in identical twins.

Sequenced sample: PBMCs. The receptors originated from a woman aged 18-29 years in good health.

The sample holds a few counts of this clonotype. This chain joins TRBV29-1 and TRBJ1-2; D unresolved. Germline-derived CDR1 and CDR2 are SQVTM and ANQGSEA. The CDR3 sequence is 11 residues long. The germline V and J ends were trimmed by 5 bases and 3 bases, with 7 bases remaining between them. The CDR3 is CSVHNHYGYTF. In DNA, the CDR3 is TGCAGCGTTCACAACCACTATGGCTACACCTTC.

This chain connects TRBV6-5 to TRBJ2-5; D perhaps matches TRBD1 (6 bases). This CDR3 is 17 amino acids long. The germline V gene has CDR1 MNHEY and CDR2 SVGAGI. V was trimmed by 2 bases and J by 5 bases, leaving 21 bases between them. CDR3 protein: CASSYPALEHDRETQYF. The CDR3 coding sequence is TGTGCCAGCAGTTACCCCGCCCTTGAGCACGACAGGGAGACCCAGTACTTC.

The sample holds a few counts of this clonotype. The chain recombines TRBV28 with TRBJ2-3; 9 nucleotides agree with TRBD2. J lost 4 bases, V lost 9 bases, and 11 bases had no gene match. The CDR3 consists of 15 residues. Germline values: CDR1 MDHEN, CDR2 SYDVKM. This CDR3 reads CASTASAGGSDTQYF. The CDR3 DNA is TGTGCCAGTACTGCTTCAGCGGGAGGATCAGATACGCAGTATTTT.

There are a few counts of this clonotype. The chain combines TRBV7-8 with TRBJ2-3, with 9 bases lining up with TRBD2. The germline CDR1 and CDR2 sequences are SGHVS and FQNEAQ. The CDR3 contains 16 residues. The V segment lost 4 bases and the J segment 4 bases; nucleotides outside the gene matches: 9. The CDR3: CASSSWASGKADTQYF. CDR3 in DNA: TGTGCCAGCAGCTCATGGGCTAGCGGGAAAGCAGATACGCAGTATTTT.

Worth noting for this clonotype: Possible read error: a much larger clone is one base away. The chain recombines TRBV4-1 with TRBJ2-5; 7 bases agree with TRBD1. Germline lookup yields CDR1 MGHRA and CDR2 YSYEKL. V trimming: 3 bases; J trimming: 4 bases; junction bases outside the gene matches: 11. This CDR3 has 16 amino acids. The CDR3 region is CASSQNPDRYRETQYF. In nucleotides, the CDR3 is TGCGCCAGCAGCCAGAATCCGGACAGGTATAGAGAGACCCAGTACTTC.

This chain uses TRBV6-1 with TRBJ2-3, with D perhaps matching TRBD1 (5 bases). Trimming took 11 bases from V and 2 from J, leaving 14 bases between them. Germline-derived CDR1 and CDR2 are MNHNS and SASEGT. The CDR3 contains 13 residues. CDR3 sequence: CAPRQSATDTQYF. As DNA, the CDR3 is TGTGCCCCCCGACAGTCGGCCACAGATACGCAGTATTTT.

This sequence joins TRBV15 and TRBJ1-3; D is unresolved. V was pared by 6 bases and J by 0 bases, with 9 bases between. The V gene's germline CDR1 is LNHNV and CDR2 YYDKDF (reference sequence). The CDR3 contains 14 residues. This CDR3 reads CATSSERSGNTIYF. CDR3 nucleotide sequence: TGTGCCACCAGTTCTGAGCGCTCTGGAAACACCATATATTTT.

In its sample, this clonotype was seen many times. The chain combines TRBV27 with TRBJ1-4; D is unclear. CDR3 length: 11 amino acids. Trimming pared 7 bases from V and 5 bases from J, leaving 5 bases between. CDR1 is MNHEY and CDR2 is SMNVEV in the germline V gene (reference sequence). CDR3 nucleotide sequence: TGTGCCAGCAAGAAAAATGAAAAACTGTTTTTT. It codes for CASKKNEKLFF.

The V call is TRBV29-1, the J call TRBJ1-1; D is possibly TRBD1 (6 bases). Trimming shortened V by 7 bases and J by 0 bases, and 9 bases separated the two germline ends. The CDR3 runs to 12 residues. The germline V gene encodes CDR1 SQVTM and CDR2 ANQGSEA. In nucleotides, the CDR3 is TGCAGCGGTAGACAGGTGAACACTGAAGCTTTCTTT. It is translated as CSGRQVNTEAFF.

The chain couples TRBV9 to TRBJ2-3; the D is unclear. CDR3 length: 14 amino acids. Per germline, CDR1 SGDLS and CDR2 YYNGEE. The germline V and J ends were trimmed by 7 bases and 1 base, with 13 bases remaining between them. The CDR3 region is CASGPRTGTDTQYF. In DNA form, the CDR3 reads TGTGCCAGCGGCCCTAGGACGGGCACAGATACGCAGTATTTT.

This clonotype was seen only a few times. The gene calls are TRBV12-3 or TRBV12-4 and TRBJ1-1; TRBD1 is a possible D gene (5 bases). Trimming took 5 bases from V and 6 from J, leaving 16 bases between them. This CDR3 has 14 amino acids. The CDR3 loop reads CASSTGRSFSEAFF. In DNA, the CDR3 is TGTGCCAGCAGTACAGGAAGGTCGTTTTCTGAAGCTTTCTTT.

The V call is TRBV29-1, the J call TRBJ1-2; 8 bases match TRBD1. Germline V gene sequence: CDR1 SQVTM, CDR2 ANQGSEA. Trimming cost V 5 bases and J 8 bases; bases outside gene matches: 7. CDR3 size: 12 residues. The DNA for the CDR3 is TGCAGCGTTATAGACAGGGGAATAGGCTACACCTTC. Amino acid sequence: CSVIDRGIGYTF. Supplemented by reference TRBV29-1 and TRBJ1-2, the full variable domain reads SAVISQKPSRDICQRGTSLTIQCQVDSQVTMMFWYRQQPGQSLTLIATANQGSEATYESGFVIDKFPISRPNLTFSTLTVSNMSPEDSSIYLCSVIDRGIGYTFGSGTRLTVV.

The chain has TRBV4-1 and TRBJ1-3; D unresolved. Looked up from germline, CDR1 is MGHRA and CDR2 is YSYEKL. With 0 bases removed from V and 6 bases from J, the gap between germline ends came to 6 bases. The CDR3 sequence is 13 residues long. CDR3 bases: TGCGCCAGCAGCCAAGACGTCGAAAACACCATATATTTT. This sequence encodes CASSQDVENTIYF.

The chain is built from TRBV28 and TRBJ2-1; 12 bases line up with TRBD2. Germline CDR1 is MDHEN and CDR2 is SYDVKM. V was pared by 3 bases and J by 0 bases, with 12 bases of the junction left unmatched. This CDR3 contains 20 residues. The CDR3 here is CASSLFGRLAGGSSYNEQFF. The CDR3 DNA follows: TGTGCCAGCAGTTTGTTTGGGCGGCTAGCGGGGGGGAGCTCCTACAATGAGCAGTTCTTC.

The V call is TRBV19, the J call TRBJ1-5; no reliable D call. Per the germline V gene, CDR1 is LNHDA and CDR2 is SQIVND (reference sequence). The V gene lost 5 bases and the J gene lost 6 bases, with 11 bases spanning the gap. This CDR3 has 13 residues. The CDR3 here is CASSDGRGQPQHF. As DNA, the CDR3 is TGTGCCAGTAGTGACGGTCGGGGTCAGCCCCAGCATTTT.

The rearrangement uses TRBV15 and TRBJ2-2, with a weak D call TRBD1 (6 bases). The germline CDR1 and CDR2 sequences are LNHNV and YYDKDF (reference sequence). V lost 5 bases to trimming and J lost 7 bases, with 17 bases between them. There are 15 residues in the CDR3. CDR3 in DNA: TGTGCCACCAGCCCACAGACCCAAGGGGGCGGGGAGCTGTTTTTT. Its protein product is CATSPQTQGGGELFF.

This clonotype occurred a few times. This chain connects TRBV12-3 or TRBV12-4 to TRBJ2-2; 9 positions agree with TRBD2. This CDR3 comprises 14 residues. Losses at the gene ends were 6 bases for V and 7 bases for J; bases not matched to a gene: 6. The DNA of the CDR3 is TGTGCCAGCAGGCCGGGACTAGCTGGCGGGGAGCTGTTTTTT. This translates into CASRPGLAGGELFF.

The chain uses TRBV20-1 and TRBJ2-5; 9 nucleotides agree with TRBD2. The CDR3 runs to 15 residues. Germline V gene sequence: CDR1 DFQATT, CDR2 SNEGSKA (reference sequence). The junction had 8 bases not matched to a gene; V was cut back by 2 bases and J by 4 bases. Written as DNA, the CDR3 is TGCAGTGCTAGAAGTAGCGGGAGAGGGGGAGAGACCCAGTACTTC. This sequence encodes CSARSSGRGGETQYF.

This clonotype occurred many times. The chain combines TRBV27 with TRBJ1-4, with D perhaps matching TRBD1 (5 bases). The CDR3 length is 14 residues. V lost 4 bases to trimming and J lost 12 bases, with 18 bases between them. The germline V gene has CDR1 MNHEY and CDR2 SMNVEV (reference sequence). CDR3 bases: TGTGCCAGCAGTTACGGGACCTACAGTAACGAACTGTTTTTT. This codes for CASSYGTYSNELFF.

This clonotype was counted only a few times. The chain is built from TRBV27 and TRBJ2-7; TRBD1 might be the D (6 bases). Deletions cut 0 bases from V and 2 bases from J, with 14 bases between. Per the germline V gene, CDR1 is MNHEY and CDR2 is SMNVEV (reference sequence). The CDR3 is made up of 16 amino acids. CDR3 region: CASSLSKGVTTYEQYF. The CDR3 DNA reads as TGTGCCAGCAGTTTATCGAAGGGGGTCACCACCTACGAGCAGTACTTC.